Shown below are 29 T cell receptor beta chains from a single sample sequenced in a study of T cells in Graves' hyperthyroidism and ophthalmopathy. Using RNA transcripts as the source, TCR beta CDR3 regions were amplified. First-round RT-PCR of the TCR CDR3 relied on the HTBI primer set. TCRdb called the multiplex PCR reads again in MiXCR, with one record for every CDR3 protein. The repertoire holds around 400,000 distinct CDR3 sequences, with around a sixth as singletons. Material: blood. The origin of the receptors is a woman between 18 and 29 years old with Graves' hyperthyroidism that later progressed to Graves' ophthalmopathy.

The chain combines TRBV7-9 with TRBJ2-2, with TRBD2 as a possible D gene (6 bases). Per germline, CDR1 SEHNR and CDR2 FQNEAQ (reference sequence). Trimming removed 1 base from V and 5 bases from J, with 17 bases in between. The CDR3 is 17 amino acids. CDR3 region: CASSLVLTGVGTGELFF. The CDR3 bases are TGTGCCAGCAGCTTAGTGTTAACGGGAGTAGGTACCGGGGAGCTGTTTTTT. Based on the CDR3 plus reference TRBV7-9 and TRBJ2-2, the full variable domain is DTGVSQNPRHKITKRGQNVTFRCDPISEHNRLYWYRQTLGQGPEFLTYFQNEAQLEKSRLLSDRFSAERPKGSFSTLEIQRTEQGDSAMYLCASSLVLTGVGTGELFFGEGSRLTVL.

The chain is built from TRBV25-1 and TRBJ2-7; D not certain. Per germline, CDR1 MGHDK and CDR2 SYGVNS. V was clipped by 0 bases and J by 4 bases, with 4 bases between them. There are 12 residues in the CDR3. The chain's CDR3 is CASSEYSYEQYF. The CDR3 DNA follows: TGTGCCAGCAGTGAATACAGTTACGAGCAGTACTTC.

This clonotype was detected many times. V usage is TRBV27 and J usage is TRBJ2-7; TRBD1 agrees at 8 bases. CDR1 and CDR2 from the germline V gene are MNHEY and SMNVEV (reference sequence). The V and J ends lost 7 bases and 2 bases, in that order; junction bases with no gene match: 7. This CDR3 is 14 amino acids long. The CDR3 sequence is CASTRGTGAYEQYF. The CDR3 bases are TGTGCCAGCACCCGTGGGACAGGAGCCTACGAGCAGTACTTC.

This clonotype is a singleton in its sample. The gene calls are TRBV28 and TRBJ1-5; D is possibly TRBD1 (6 bases). CDR1 is MDHEN, CDR2 SYDVKM, per germline. Trimming removed 5 bases from V and 5 bases from J, with 13 bases in between. The CDR3 sequence is 14 residues long. The CDR3 loop reads CASSLRDTDQPQHF. The CDR3 DNA sequence: TGTGCCAGCAGTCTCCGGGACACCGATCAGCCCCAGCATTTT.

This clonotype has a count of ten or more. The rearrangement links TRBV28 to TRBJ1-1; D perhaps matches TRBD1 (6 bases). The CDR3 length is 13 residues. Trimming shortened V by 6 bases and J by 11 bases, and 19 bases separated the two germline ends. CDR1 MDHEN and CDR2 SYDVKM come from the germline V gene. CDR3 nucleotides: TGTGCCAGCAGCTATGGGGGGCCGACGGATGCTTTCTTT. Its protein is CASSYGGPTDAFF.

This clonotype has a count of ten or more. V gene TRBV27 combines with J gene TRBJ2-7; TRBD1 aligns across 9 bases. The germline V gene encodes CDR1 MNHEY and CDR2 SMNVEV (reference sequence). This CDR3 has 14 residues. With 2 bases clipped from V and 2 bases from J, the junction kept 1 base outside the gene matches. CDR3 nucleotides: TGTGCCAGCAGTTTAGGACAGGGGACCTACGAGCAGTACTTC. Translation gives CASSLGQGTYEQYF.

This clonotype was found many times. CDR3 amino acids: CASSLGRGLGPYEQYF. CDR3 in DNA: TGCGCCAGCAGCTTGGGTAGGGGTCTGGGGCCCTACGAGCAGTACTTC. The V call is TRBV5-1, the J call TRBJ2-7; D might be TRBD1 (5 bases). Germline assignment: CDR1 SGHRS and CDR2 YFSETQ. This CDR3 comprises 16 residues. Trimming took off 0 bases at V and 2 bases at J, with 15 bases between the two ends.

The chain couples TRBV27 to TRBJ2-1; 9 nucleotides agree with TRBD2. The germline gives CDR1 MNHEY, CDR2 SMNVEV (reference sequence). The CDR3 totals 16 residues. V trimming: 3 bases; J trimming: 6 bases; junction bases outside the gene matches: 9. CDR3 sequence: CASSFAGGPPPNEQFF. For the CDR3, the DNA is TGTGCCAGCAGTTTTGCGGGAGGGCCCCCCCCCAATGAGCAGTTCTTC.

This clonotype has a count of ten or more. The chain couples TRBV27 to TRBJ1-1, with unresolved D. CDR1 and CDR2 (germline): MNHEY, SMNVEV (reference sequence). The CDR3 totals 11 residues. With 4 bases removed from V and 8 bases from J, the gap between germline ends came to 8 bases. CDR3 in amino acids: CASSSGREAFF. The CDR3 DNA reads as TGTGCCAGCAGTTCCGGAAGAGAAGCTTTCTTT.

V usage is TRBV27 and J usage is TRBJ2-1; TRBD1 might be the D (6 bases). Trimming removed 4 bases from V and 9 bases from J, with 10 bases in between. The V gene's germline CDR1 is MNHEY and CDR2 SMNVEV (reference sequence). The CDR3 extends over 12 amino acids. CDR3 nucleotides: TGTGCCAGCAGTTCGACAGGTACTGAGCAGTTCTTC. Translating it yields CASSSTGTEQFF.

This clonotype has a handful of counts. This chain connects TRBV6-1 to TRBJ1-3; D not certain. This CDR3 contains 15 residues. Trimming shortened V by 3 bases and J by 2 bases, and 11 bases separated the two germline ends. Per the germline V gene, CDR1 is MNHNS and CDR2 is SASEGT. The CDR3 protein is CASSERQVAGNTIYF. CDR3 coding DNA: TGTGCCAGCAGTGAGCGGCAGGTCGCTGGAAACACCATATATTTT.

Ten or more counts support this clonotype. The rearrangement uses TRBV29-1 and TRBJ2-7, with D possibly being TRBD1 (5 bases). This CDR3 contains 14 residues. The germline V gene encodes CDR1 SQVTM and CDR2 ANQGSEA. With 7 bases removed from V and 1 base from J, the gap between germline ends came to 17 bases. For the CDR3, the DNA is TGCAGCGCGGCCCAGGGTTGGTCTTCCTACGAGCAGTACTTC. This encodes CSAAQGWSSYEQYF.

This clonotype occurred many times. This chain uses TRBV28 with TRBJ2-1; 14 nucleotides match TRBD2. From germline, CDR1 is MDHEN and CDR2 SYDVKM. CDR3 length: 16 residues. With V trimmed by 8 bases and J by 3 bases, 6 bases remained unmatched. The DNA of the CDR3 is TGTGCCAGCCAACGACTAGCGGGAGGGAACTACAATGAGCAGTTCTTC. The encoded protein is CASQRLAGGNYNEQFF.

This clonotype was seen repeatedly, ten times or more. This chain joins TRBV5-1 and TRBJ2-1; possibly TRBD1 or TRBD2 for D (5 bases each). CDR1 SGHRS and CDR2 YFSETQ come from the germline V gene. This CDR3 contains 15 residues. V was shortened by 3 bases and J by 0 bases, with 10 bases between the two germline ends. The CDR3, as DNA: TGCGCCAGCAGCTCCGCAGGGAGCTCCTACAATGAGCAGTTCTTC. This gives the protein CASSSAGSSYNEQFF.

This clonotype was counted between two and nine times. The chain recombines TRBV7-9 with TRBJ2-2; TRBD2 matches 9 bases. This CDR3 is 14 amino acids long. J lost 6 bases, V lost 11 bases, and 10 bases had no gene match. The V gene's germline CDR1 is SEHNR and CDR2 FQNEAQ (reference sequence). The CDR3 reads CARLPAGGAGELFF. For the CDR3, the DNA is TGTGCCCGCCTTCCAGCGGGAGGTGCCGGGGAGCTGTTTTTT.

V gene TRBV5-1 combines with J gene TRBJ2-5; D is perhaps TRBD1 (6 bases). Trimming left V 3 bases short and J 1 base short, with 13 bases between. This CDR3 region has 15 residues. CDR1 SGHRS and CDR2 YFSETQ come from the germline V gene. The CDR3 protein is CASSSDGQPQETQYF. The CDR3 DNA reads TGCGCCAGCAGCTCGGATGGACAGCCCCAAGAGACCCAGTACTTC.

This clonotype was picked up many times. The chain links TRBV29-1 to TRBJ2-7, with a tentative D call TRBD2 (6 bases). This CDR3 has 14 residues. Trimming took off 2 bases at V and 0 bases at J, with 11 bases between the two ends. The germline V gene encodes CDR1 SQVTM and CDR2 ANQGSEA. The DNA for the CDR3 is TGCAGCGTTGAACGGGACGGGAGCTCCTACGAGCAGTACTTC. This sequence encodes CSVERDGSSYEQYF.

This clonotype has a handful of counts. CDR3: CASRIGTTVYEQYF. In DNA form, the CDR3 reads TGCGCCAGCAGAATCGGGACTACCGTCTACGAGCAGTACTTC. The chain is built from TRBV5-1 and TRBJ2-7; TRBD2 matches 7 bases. Trimming at V came to 5 bases and at J to 3 bases, leaving 8 bases not matched to a gene. Germline V lookup: CDR1 SGHRS, CDR2 YFSETQ. This CDR3 comprises 14 residues.

This sequence joins TRBV7-2 and TRBJ2-1; 7 positions match TRBD2. The V segment lost 5 bases and the J segment 6 bases; nucleotides outside the gene matches: 10. CDR3 length: 15 amino acids. From germline, CDR1 is SGHTA and CDR2 FQGNSA. This CDR3 is CASSQDPAGVNEQFF. DNA of the CDR3: TGTGCCAGCAGCCAAGACCCGGCGGGAGTCAATGAGCAGTTCTTC.

This clonotype was seen repeatedly, ten times or more. Written as DNA, the CDR3 is TGTGCCAGCAGCTTCAAACAGGGGGCAGGCTACACCTTC. It is translated as CASSFKQGAGYTF. The chain is built from TRBV5-5 and TRBJ1-2; 9 bases align to TRBD1. The germline V gene encodes CDR1 SGHKS and CDR2 YYEKEE (reference sequence). Losses at the gene ends were 2 bases for V and 8 bases for J; bases not matched to a gene: 4. The CDR3 has 13 residues.

This clonotype was counted a few times. The V gene is TRBV10-3, the J gene TRBJ2-5, with a tentative D call TRBD2 (5 bases). The CDR3 runs 13 residues. Germline-derived CDR1 and CDR2 are ENHRY and SYGVKD. Between the trimmed V and J ends, which lost 2 bases and 2 bases, there was a span of 6 bases. The CDR3 region is CAISERTQETQYF. The CDR3 DNA reads TGTGCCATCAGTGAGCGGACTCAAGAGACCCAGTACTTC.

This clonotype was found many times. The V and J genes are TRBV5-1 and TRBJ2-3, with 10 bases aligning to TRBD2. The CDR3 covers 16 residues. The J segment lost 3 bases and the V segment lost 0 bases, leaving 4 bases of the junction unmatched. CDR1 and CDR2 from the germline V gene are SGHRS and YFSETQ. The CDR3 sequence is CASSLGPAGGTDTQYF. Written as DNA, the CDR3 is TGCGCCAGCAGCTTGGGGCCAGCGGGAGGGACAGATACGCAGTATTTT.

At least ten counts were recorded for this clonotype. The rearrangement uses TRBV27 and TRBJ2-3; the match to TRBD1 covers 11 bases. The length of the CDR3 is 15 residues. V shed 7 bases, J shed 4 bases, and the junction held 7 bases outside the gene matches. Germline-derived CDR1 and CDR2 are MNHEY and SMNVEV (reference sequence). CDR3 sequence (DNA): TGTGCCAGCATCCAGGACAGGGGGCCTGCAGATACGCAGTATTTT. Amino acids: CASIQDRGPADTQYF.

This clonotype was seen more than once but under ten times. J is TRBJ2-7 and V is TRBV6-6; D uncertain. The CDR3 covers 15 residues. V shed 2 bases and J shed 1 base, with 12 bases lying between them. Germline CDR1 and CDR2: MNHNY and SVGAGI (reference sequence). CDR3 protein: CASSYLDSDSYEQYF. The DNA of the CDR3 is TGTGCCAGCAGTTACCTTGACTCCGATTCCTACGAGCAGTACTTC.

The rearrangement links TRBV19 to TRBJ2-2; 12 positions agree with TRBD2. CDR1 and CDR2 (germline): LNHDA, SQIVND (reference sequence). Trimming took 2 bases from V and 5 from J; bases not matched to a gene: 12. This CDR3 spans 19 amino acids. As DNA, the CDR3 is TGTGCCAGTAGTATACGCCTAGCGGGAGGGCCCGGAAGAACCGGGGAGCTGTTTTTT. This encodes CASSIRLAGGPGRTGELFF.

This clonotype was picked up a small number of times. This chain links TRBV28 with TRBJ2-3; D might be TRBD2 (6 bases). The V and J ends lost 10 bases and 2 bases respectively, with 16 bases between them. This CDR3 has 14 residues. CDR1 and CDR2 from the germline V gene are MDHEN and SYDVKM. CDR3 in amino acids: CATNPGLPTDTQYF. In DNA, the CDR3 is TGTGCCACTAATCCGGGACTTCCCACAGATACGCAGTATTTT.

This clonotype was counted ten times or more. This chain joins TRBV27 and TRBJ1-1, with 7 bases fitting TRBD1. Losses at the gene ends were 5 bases for V and 0 bases for J; bases not matched to a gene: 3. This CDR3 has 14 residues. The germline V gene has CDR1 MNHEY and CDR2 SMNVEV (reference sequence). In DNA, the CDR3 is TGTGCCAGCAGTCCCGACAGGGTGAACACTGAAGCTTTCTTT. Its translation: CASSPDRVNTEAFF.

The V gene is TRBV5-4, the J gene TRBJ2-3, with D perhaps matching TRBD1 or TRBD2 (5 bases each). The CDR3 loop spans 15 amino acids. The V end was cut by 4 bases, the J end by 6 bases, with 18 bases between. The germline V gene has CDR1 SGHNT and CDR2 YYREEE (reference sequence). The CDR3 loop is CASSQDHRGGDTQYF. The CDR3 nucleotides are TGTGCCAGCAGCCAAGATCACCGGGGCGGGGATACGCAGTATTTT.

The chain joins TRBV6-2 or TRBV6-3 to TRBJ2-7, with 10 positions matching TRBD2. V was clipped by 0 bases and J by 4 bases; unmatched bases: 3. CDR3 length: 15 residues. The germline gives CDR1 MNHEY, CDR2 SVGEGT. The CDR3 is CASSYSRTSGYEQYF. CDR3 bases: TGTGCCAGCAGTTACTCCCGGACTAGCGGATACGAGCAGTACTTC.